This T cell receptor (beta chain) is from a study of cytomegalovirus exposure and HLA in healthy donors. In the PCR, 60 Vbeta and 13 Jbeta primers were used. Sequencing used immunoSEQ multiplex PCR; TCRdb keeps in-frame clones, though not all of them. Recorded here are some 130,000 clones; the top ten clones represent 1.5% to 2%. The origin of this receptor is a woman aged 40 to 49 in good health and CMV-seropositive. Sample: PBMCs.

CDR3 region: CAISESPGGSSAFF. In DNA form, the CDR3 reads TGTGCCATCAGTGAGTCGCCAGGGGGTTCTTCAGCTTTCTTT. This chain connects TRBV10-3 to TRBJ1-1, with 7 bases fitting TRBD1. The CDR3 contains 14 residues. Germline V gives CDR1 ENHRY, CDR2 SYGVKD. The junction had 8 bases not matched to a gene; V was cut back by 0 bases and J by 10 bases.